A selection of T cell receptor beta chains follows, all from one sample in a study of blood T cells in healthy people across ages. TCRdb used MiXCR to reprocess the 5' RACE reads, holding one entry per CDR3 protein. The data show approximately 1.5 million distinct CDR3 sequences, approximately 42% seen once. The source material was blood. The receptor set was obtained from a woman under 30 in good health. The conserved cysteine and the conserved F or W are not part of the CDR3 here. Each record gives: V gene, D gene, J gene, CDR3 protein. A D gene is named only where the DNA matches it firmly.

v_gene: TRBV7-9; d_gene: NA; j_gene: TRBJ2-6; CDR3aa: ASSQPLSGANVLT
v_gene: TRBV4-3; d_gene: NA; j_gene: TRBJ2-2; CDR3aa: ASSRGLPSRVTGELF
v_gene: TRBV7-2; d_gene: NA; j_gene: TRBJ2-5; CDR3aa: ASRHGRTPKETQY
v_gene: TRBV7-2; d_gene: TRBD2; j_gene: TRBJ2-7; CDR3aa: ASSLALGGRIPYEQY
v_gene: TRBV6-5; d_gene: TRBD1; j_gene: TRBJ1-2; CDR3aa: AGSYMGQGNGYT
v_gene: TRBV4-3; d_gene: NA; j_gene: TRBJ2-3; CDR3aa: ASSQDRLANTDTQY
v_gene: TRBV12-3/TRBV12-4; d_gene: NA; j_gene: TRBJ1-1; CDR3aa: ASSLPRGIEAF
v_gene: TRBV25-1; d_gene: NA; j_gene: TRBJ2-5; CDR3aa: ASSAPGRLNEQY
v_gene: TRBV2; d_gene: NA; j_gene: TRBJ2-7; CDR3aa: ASSEKVRISYEQY
v_gene: TRBV12-3/TRBV12-4; d_gene: NA; j_gene: TRBJ2-2; CDR3aa: ASSSPSGGVGELF
v_gene: TRBV29-1; d_gene: NA; j_gene: TRBJ2-7; CDR3aa: SVETGEREYEQY
v_gene: TRBV5-6; d_gene: NA; j_gene: TRBJ2-3; CDR3aa: ASSLLGSSSTDTQY
v_gene: TRBV6-1; d_gene: NA; j_gene: TRBJ1-1; CDR3aa: ASHEEGRWGTEAF
v_gene: TRBV10-3; d_gene: TRBD1; j_gene: TRBJ2-7; CDR3aa: ATSGGGEQY
v_gene: TRBV7-9; d_gene: NA; j_gene: NA; CDR3aa: AGSQETQY
v_gene: TRBV9; d_gene: NA; j_gene: TRBJ1-2; CDR3aa: ASSAAGAYGYT
v_gene: TRBV7-2; d_gene: NA; j_gene: TRBJ2-7; CDR3aa: ASSLTTEQY